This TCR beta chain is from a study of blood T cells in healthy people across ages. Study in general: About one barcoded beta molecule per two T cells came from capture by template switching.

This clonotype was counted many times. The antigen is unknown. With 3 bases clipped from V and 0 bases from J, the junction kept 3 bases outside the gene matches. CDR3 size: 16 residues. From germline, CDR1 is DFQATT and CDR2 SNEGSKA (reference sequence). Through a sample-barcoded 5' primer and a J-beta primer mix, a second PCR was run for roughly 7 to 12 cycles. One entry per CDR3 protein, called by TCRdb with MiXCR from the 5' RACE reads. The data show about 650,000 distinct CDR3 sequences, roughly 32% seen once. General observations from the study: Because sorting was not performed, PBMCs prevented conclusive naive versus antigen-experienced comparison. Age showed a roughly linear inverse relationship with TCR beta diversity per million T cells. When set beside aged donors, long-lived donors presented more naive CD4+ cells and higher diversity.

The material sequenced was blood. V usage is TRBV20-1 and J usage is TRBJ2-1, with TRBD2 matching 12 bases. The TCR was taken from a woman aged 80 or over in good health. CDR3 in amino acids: CSARQLAGGSYNEQFF. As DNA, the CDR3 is TGCAGTGCTAGGCAACTAGCGGGGGGCTCCTACAATGAGCAGTTCTTC.